This passage covers 29 T cell receptor beta chains from one sample sequenced in a study of breast tumors, draining lymph nodes, adjacent tissues (dated by TCRdb to 2016 to 2017). The lymph node samples were taken from the axillary draining lymph nodes of breast cancer patients. Libraries came from multiplex PCR. Sequencing used an Illumina HiSeq 2000. The public reads were run again by TCRdb, first through fastp at Q25 and then through MiXCR, and only productive beta chains were kept. Each entry is one CDR3 protein sequence, shown with its most common DNA and genes. The table for this sample lists about 270,000 distinct CDR3 sequences; roughly 30% of them were counted only once. The ten top clones hold under 1.2% of the sample. The sample consisted of axillary lymph node tissue. The receptor set was obtained from a female donor with breast cancer. Some clones in this sample may be carry-over from other donors' samples.

This clonotype was seen a few times. The chain uses TRBV27 and TRBJ2-7, with 10 bases matching TRBD1. Germline trimming cut 6 bases from V and 6 bases from J; bases unmatched to any gene: 8. The CDR3 is made up of 14 amino acids. CDR1 is MNHEY, CDR2 SMNVEV, per germline (reference sequence). CDR3: CASSAGQGRGEQYF. The CDR3 coding sequence is TGTGCCAGCAGCGCGGGACAGGGGCGCGGCGAGCAGTACTTC.

Worth noting for this clonotype: The junction departs from germline at one end; a sequencing error may be responsible. The rearrangement uses TRBV7-2 and TRBJ2-6, with 9 bases identical to TRBD1. Germline V gene data show CDR1 as SGHTA and CDR2 as FQGNSA. The CDR3 is made up of 18 amino acids. CDR3 loop: CASSTRDREIGGAHVLTF. DNA of the CDR3: TGTGCCAGCAGCACCCGGGACAGGGAAATTGGTGGGGCCCACGTCCTGACTTTC.

As for this clonotype: At one end the junction does not follow the germline gene, possibly because of a read error. The chain links TRBV12-3 or TRBV12-4 to TRBJ1-1, with D hard to call. CDR3 length: 13 residues. Here the CDR3 reads CVSSYSPSTEAFF. CDR3 coding DNA: TGTGTCAGCAGCTACTCTCCTAGCACTGAAGCTTTCTTT.

The DNA of the CDR3 is TGTGCCATCAGTGATCGGACCGGGGGTCCGAATGAAAAACTGTTTTTT. Its protein product is CAISDRTGGPNEKLFF. The chain is built from TRBV10-3 and TRBJ1-4, with D maybe TRBD1 (5 bases). V lost 3 bases and J 5 bases, leaving 16 bases between the germline ends. Germline-derived CDR1 and CDR2 are ENHRY and SYGVKD. The CDR3 totals 16 residues.

This clonotype was seen at least ten times. The genes are TRBV20-1 and TRBJ2-1; a weak D match, TRBD2 (6 bases). The CDR3 runs 16 residues. Germline assignment: CDR1 DFQATT and CDR2 SNEGSKA (reference sequence). V lost 6 bases to trimming and J lost 0 bases, with 18 bases between them. The CDR3 spells CSASRGVSGSYNEQFF. The CDR3 bases are TGCAGTGCGTCTCGAGGGGTTAGCGGCTCCTACAATGAGCAGTTCTTC.

In its sample, this clonotype was seen many times. The chain links TRBV5-6 to TRBJ2-5; maybe TRBD2 (5 bases). V dropped 3 bases and J dropped 2 bases, with 20 bases sitting between them. This CDR3 region has 17 residues. Germline-derived CDR1 and CDR2 are SGHDT and YYEEEE. For the CDR3, the DNA is TGTGCCAGCAGCTCCACGGAAGGGAGTCTAGGGCAAGAGACCCAGTACTTC. Amino acid sequence: CASSSTEGSLGQETQYF.

This clonotype showed up just a few times. This may come from a read error, since a much larger clone is one base off. The chain joins TRBV20-1 to TRBJ2-1; 9 bases fit TRBD1. The V segment lost 6 bases and the J segment 9 bases; nucleotides outside the gene matches: 12. From germline, CDR1 is DFQATT and CDR2 SNEGSKA (reference sequence). This CDR3 contains 14 residues. CDR3 in amino acids: CSATGTGLSSEQFF. CDR3 in DNA: TGCAGTGCCACCGGGACAGGGCTAAGTTCTGAGCAGTTCTTC.

This clonotype was seen at least ten times. The chain links TRBV20-1 to TRBJ2-1; TRBD1 matches at 8 bases. Germline V lookup: CDR1 DFQATT, CDR2 SNEGSKA (reference sequence). The CDR3 extends over 15 amino acids. J was trimmed by 4 bases and V by 0 bases; bases with no gene match: 5. CDR3 coding DNA: TGCAGTGCTAGAGAGGACAGGGAATGGTACAATGAGCAGTTCTTC. Residues: CSAREDREWYNEQFF.

This clonotype came up many times. The CDR3 DNA reads TGTGCCATCAGTGAGTCCGCGGACAGGGGAGTGGTCGTC. Translation: CAISESADRGVVV. The chain combines TRBV10-3 with TRBJ2-7, with TRBD1 matching 9 bases. The CDR3 has 13 amino acids. Per germline, CDR1 ENHRY and CDR2 SYGVKD.

Details on this clonotype: One base away lies a much larger clone, so this may be a sequencing read error. The chain has TRBV5-1 and TRBJ2-7; D may be TRBD1 (6 bases). This CDR3 is 14 amino acids long. The germline gives CDR1 SGHRS, CDR2 YFSETQ. The CDR3 is CASSPAGAQFRQCF. DNA for the CDR3: TGCGCCAGCAGCCCAGCAGGGGCACAGTTTCGGCAGTGCTTC.

Many counts were recorded for this clonotype. This chain connects TRBV29-1 to TRBJ2-5, with 7 bases that match TRBD2. In germline, CDR1 is SQVTM, CDR2 ANQGSEA. CDR3 length equals 13 residues. Unmatched junction bases numbered 7, after V lost 4 bases and J lost 5 bases. This chain's CDR3 is CSVGGGGGETQYF. For the CDR3, the DNA is TGCAGCGTTGGGGGGGGTGGCGGGGAGACCCAGTACTTC.

In the case of this clonotype: Relative to the germline gene, one junction end is altered; a read error may explain this. The rearrangement uses TRBV5-1 and TRBJ1-5; tentatively, D is TRBD1 (5 bases). CDR3 length: 14 amino acids. The germline V gene has CDR1 SGHRS and CDR2 YFSETQ. CDR3 sequence reads: CASSSGDSHQPQHF. DNA for the CDR3: TGCGCCAGCAGCTCGGGGGATAGCCATCAGCCCCAGCACTTT.

The sample holds many counts of this clonotype. The chain combines TRBV7-8 with TRBJ2-7, with TRBD2 identical over 8 bases. CDR1 and CDR2 from the germline V gene are SGHVS and FQNEAQ. This CDR3 has 16 amino acids. With V trimmed by 2 bases and J by 3 bases, 9 bases remained unmatched. The CDR3 is CASSLIVAGNLYEQYF. The CDR3 DNA sequence: TGTGCCAGCAGCTTAATAGTAGCGGGAAATCTCTACGAGCAGTACTTC.

About this clonotype: A single base separates this from a much larger clone, so it may be a read error. The chain has TRBV20-1 and TRBJ2-7; 8 positions agree with TRBD2. Germline V lookup: CDR1 DFQATT, CDR2 SNEGSKA (reference sequence). V was clipped by 3 bases and J by 2 bases; unmatched bases: 12. CDR3 length: 16 residues. The CDR3 loop reads CSASRVTGGITYEQYF. Written as DNA, the CDR3 is TGCAGTGCTAGCAGGGTAACGGGAGGGATAACCTACGAGCAGTACTTC.

This clonotype was recorded at least ten times. The chain joins TRBV29-1 to TRBJ1-4; possible D gene TRBD1, 5 bases. Trimming cost V 1 base and J 5 bases, with 8 bases left between them. This CDR3 contains 13 residues. Germline CDR1 reads SQVTM; CDR2 reads ANQGSEA. CDR3 DNA: TGCAGCGTTGAAGTGTCAGGGAATGAAAAACTGTTTTTT. It translates to CSVEVSGNEKLFF.

Comments on this clonotype: The conserved phenylalanine or tryptophan is not found at the CDR3 terminus, so this likely reflects a read error. This rearrangement joins TRBV11-2 to TRBJ2-2; 8 nucleotides line up with TRBD1. This CDR3 spans 14 amino acids. Germline lookup yields CDR1 SGHAT and CDR2 FQNNGV. V lost 4 bases and J lost 7; bases outside the gene matches: 5. DNA of the CDR3: TGTGCCAGCAGCTCAGGACAGGGCCGCGGGGAGCTGTTTCTT. It specifies CASSSGQGRGELFL.

This clonotype was seen many times. The chain combines TRBV5-8 with TRBJ2-7; D ambiguous. V lost 4 bases and J 1 base, leaving 15 bases between the germline ends. Looked up from germline, CDR1 is SGHTS and CDR2 is YDEGEE. The CDR3 is 15 amino acids. CDR3 in DNA: TGTGCCAGCAGCAACACGGCCGGGCGGTCCTACGAGCAGTACTTC. It codes for CASSNTAGRSYEQYF.

This clonotype was recorded at least ten times. This chain's CDR3 is CASSLALGSGYGYTF. For the CDR3, the DNA is TGTGCCAGCAGCTTAGCGCTCGGGTCGGGCTATGGCTACACCTTC. The chain has TRBV7-9 and TRBJ1-2; no reliable D call. The germline CDR1 and CDR2 sequences are SEHNR and FQNEAQ (reference sequence). V lost 0 bases and J 4 bases, leaving 12 bases between the germline ends. CDR3 length: 15 residues.

The sample holds many counts of this clonotype. A junction end diverges from the germline sequence, so it may reflect a read error. The gene calls are TRBV11-3 and TRBJ2-3, with no clear D. This CDR3 spans 14 amino acids. Germline-derived CDR1 and CDR2 are SGHNT and YENEEA. The CDR3 loop is CASSQGVSTDTQYF. CDR3 sequence (DNA): TGCGCCAGCAGCCAAGGCGTAAGCACAGATACGCAGTATTTT.

This clonotype was seen ten or more times. V usage is TRBV10-3 and J usage is TRBJ2-7; tentative D call: TRBD1 (5 bases). V was shortened by 0 bases and J by 2 bases, with 8 bases between the two germline ends. The CDR3 contains 14 residues. CDR1 and CDR2 (germline): ENHRY, SYGVKD. CDR3 amino acids: CAISESGVAYEQYF. CDR3 in DNA: TGTGCCATCAGTGAGTCAGGGGTAGCCTACGAGCAGTACTTC.

The genes are TRBV11-3 and TRBJ2-1, with no clear D. CDR1 is SGHNT and CDR2 is YENEEA in the germline V gene. V gave up 1 base and J gave up 8 bases, with 12 bases separating them. The CDR3 extends over 14 amino acids. The DNA for the CDR3 is TGTGCCAGCAGCTTAGGACGCGGCACTGATGAGCAGTTCTTC. As protein: CASSLGRGTDEQFF.

This clonotype was observed many times. The chain carries TRBV7-8 and TRBJ1-5; D perhaps matches TRBD1 (6 bases). Trimming took off 3 bases at V and 6 bases at J, with 12 bases between the two ends. Germline assignment: CDR1 SGHVS and CDR2 FQNEAQ. The CDR3 loop spans 14 amino acids. CDR3 sequence: CASSFRGHSQPQHF. The CDR3 coding sequence is TGTGCCAGCAGCTTCCGGGGGCACAGTCAGCCCCAGCATTTT.

This clonotype was found once. It may be a read error: a sequence one base away is much more abundant. This chain connects TRBV12-5 to TRBJ2-2; tentative D call: TRBD1 (6 bases). The germline CDR1 and CDR2 sequences are LGHNT and FRNRAP. The CDR3 covers 15 residues. In DNA, the CDR3 is TGTGCTAGTGGTTTGGAGGGGGTTTCCACCGGGGAGCTGGTTTTT. Residues: CASGLEGVSTGELVF.

In this sample, this clonotype turned up many times. The chain recombines TRBV7-2 with TRBJ2-2; D gene unclear. Germline assignment: CDR1 SGHTA and CDR2 FQGNSA. The CDR3 length is 13 residues. Trimming took 4 bases from V and 1 from J, leaving 4 bases between them. CDR3 sequence (DNA): TGTGCCAGCAGCTCGGGGAACACCGGGGAGCTGTTTTTT. As protein: CASSSGNTGELFF.

This clonotype was detected ten times or more. The chain uses TRBV5-1 and TRBJ1-2; no firm D call. Per germline, CDR1 SGHRS and CDR2 YFSETQ. The V end lost 0 bases, the J end lost 2 bases, and 5 bases lay between the germline ends. The CDR3 spans 13 residues. The CDR3 loop is CASSLGVNYGYTF. CDR3 DNA sequence: TGCGCCAGCAGCTTGGGGGTCAACTATGGCTACACCTTC.

About this clonotype: This may be a read error, as it is one base from a much larger clone. V and J are TRBV20-1 and TRBJ2-1, with 7 bases matching TRBD2. Germline V gives CDR1 DFQATT, CDR2 SNEGSKA (reference sequence). The CDR3 spans 13 residues. In DNA, the CDR3 is TGCAGTGTCCTAGCGGTGGGATACAATGCGCAGTTCTTC. Translation gives CSVLAVGYNAQFF.

At least ten counts were recorded for this clonotype. The chain recombines TRBV20-1 with TRBJ1-6; D not certain. Germline CDR1 DFQATT, CDR2 SNEGSKA (reference sequence). The CDR3 length is 13 residues. Trimming shortened V by 3 bases and J by 6 bases, and 9 bases separated the two germline ends. This chain's CDR3 is CSASFTGNSPLHF. In DNA form, the CDR3 reads TGCAGTGCTAGTTTCACGGGTAATTCACCCCTCCACTTT.

Points on this clonotype: With a much larger clone just one base away, this may be a read error. The chain is built from TRBV19 and TRBJ1-6; D possibly corresponds to TRBD1 (6 bases). The CDR3 spans 11 residues. The germline V gene encodes CDR1 LNHDA and CDR2 SQIVND (reference sequence). CDR3 sequence reads: CAGRGNSPPHF. In DNA, the CDR3 is TGTGCCGGTAGGGGGAATTCACCCCCCCACTTT.

This clonotype has only a few counts. This chain uses TRBV6-6 with TRBJ1-4, with D possibly TRBD1 on 6 matching bases. The CDR3 loop spans 14 amino acids. The V gene lost 5 bases and the J gene lost 10 bases, with 17 bases spanning the gap. The germline CDR1 and CDR2 sequences are MNHNY and SVGAGI (reference sequence). The chain's CDR3 is CASSHGGGAGKLFF. CDR3 nucleotide sequence: TGTGCCAGCAGTCACGGGGGCGGGGCGGGAAAACTGTTTTTT.